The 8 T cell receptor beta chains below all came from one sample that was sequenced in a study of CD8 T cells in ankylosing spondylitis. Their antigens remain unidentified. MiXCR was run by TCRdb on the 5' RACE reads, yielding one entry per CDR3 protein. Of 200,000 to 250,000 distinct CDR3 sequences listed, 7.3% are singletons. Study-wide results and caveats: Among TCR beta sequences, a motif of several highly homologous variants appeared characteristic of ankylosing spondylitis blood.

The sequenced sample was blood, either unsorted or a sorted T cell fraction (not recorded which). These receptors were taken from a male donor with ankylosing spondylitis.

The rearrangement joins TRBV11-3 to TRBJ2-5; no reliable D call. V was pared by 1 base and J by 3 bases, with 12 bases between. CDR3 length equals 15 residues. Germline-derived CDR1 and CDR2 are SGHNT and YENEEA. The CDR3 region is CASSLGLRRKETQYF. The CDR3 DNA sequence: TGTGCCAGCAGCTTAGGGTTACGGCGGAAAGAGACCCAGTACTTC.

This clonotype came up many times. The CDR3: CASRKEANTGELFF. CDR3 sequence (DNA): TGTGCCAGCAGAAAGGAAGCGAACACCGGGGAGCTGTTTTTT. The V and J genes are TRBV14 and TRBJ2-2, with D uncertain. Germline V gene lookup returns CDR1 SGHDN and CDR2 FVKESK. Between the trimmed V and J ends, which lost 6 bases and 0 bases, there was a span of 8 bases. The length of the CDR3 is 14 residues.

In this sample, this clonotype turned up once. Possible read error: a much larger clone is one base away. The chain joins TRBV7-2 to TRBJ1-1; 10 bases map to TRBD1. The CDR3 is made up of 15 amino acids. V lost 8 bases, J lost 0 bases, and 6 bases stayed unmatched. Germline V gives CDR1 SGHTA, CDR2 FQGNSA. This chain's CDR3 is CASCWGTGVNTEAFF. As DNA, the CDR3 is TGTGCCAGCTGCTGGGGGACAGGGGTGAACACTGAAGCTTTCTTT.

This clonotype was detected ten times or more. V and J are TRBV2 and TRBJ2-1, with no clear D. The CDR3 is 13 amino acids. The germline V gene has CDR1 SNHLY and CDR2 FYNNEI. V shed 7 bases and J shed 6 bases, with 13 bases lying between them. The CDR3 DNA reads TGTGCCAGCACCGTATCTGGATTCAATGAGCAGTTCTTC. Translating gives CASTVSGFNEQFF.

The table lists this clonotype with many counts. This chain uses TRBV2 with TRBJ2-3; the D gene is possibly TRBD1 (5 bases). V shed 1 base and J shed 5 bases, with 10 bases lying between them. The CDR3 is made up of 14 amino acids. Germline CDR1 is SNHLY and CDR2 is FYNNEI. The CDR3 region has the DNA TGTGCCAGCAGTGAAGAGGACATCATAGATACGCAGTATTTT. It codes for CASSEEDIIDTQYF. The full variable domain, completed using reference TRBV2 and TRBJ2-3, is EPEVTQTPSHQVTQMGQEVILRCVPISNHLYFYWYRQILGQKVEFLVSFYNNEISEKSEIFDDQFSVERPDGSNFTLKIRSTKLEDSAMYFCASSEEDIIDTQYFGPGTRLTVL.

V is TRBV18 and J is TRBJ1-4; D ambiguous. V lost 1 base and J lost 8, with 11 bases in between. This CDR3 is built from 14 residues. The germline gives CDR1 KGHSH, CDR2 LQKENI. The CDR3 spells CASSPHPRQEKLFF. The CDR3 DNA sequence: TGTGCCAGCTCACCACATCCGCGTCAAGAAAAACTGTTTTTT.

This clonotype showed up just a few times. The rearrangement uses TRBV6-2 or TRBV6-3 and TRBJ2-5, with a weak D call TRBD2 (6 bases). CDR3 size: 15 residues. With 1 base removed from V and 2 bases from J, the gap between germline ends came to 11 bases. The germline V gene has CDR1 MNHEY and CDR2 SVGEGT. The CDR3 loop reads CASSYYRGRQETQYF. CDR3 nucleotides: TGTGCCAGCAGTTACTATCGGGGGAGGCAAGAGACCCAGTACTTC.

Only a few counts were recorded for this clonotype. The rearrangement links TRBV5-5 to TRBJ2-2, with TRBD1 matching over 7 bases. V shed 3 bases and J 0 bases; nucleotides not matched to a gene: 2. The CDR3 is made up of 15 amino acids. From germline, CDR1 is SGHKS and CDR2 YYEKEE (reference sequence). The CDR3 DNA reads TGTGCCAGCAGCTCCACAGGGGCGAACACCGGGGAGCTGTTTTTT. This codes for CASSSTGANTGELFF.